Here is one T cell receptor (beta chain) with its context. What it binds is unknown. A far larger clone is only one base removed, so a read error is likely. The sample belongs to a study of prognosis after radiotherapy for stage I lung cancer. The CDR3 contains 16 residues. Germline values: CDR1 MNHGY, CDR2 SVAAGI. Regarding the study as a whole: Patients with metastases reportedly showed TRBV and TRBJ gene usage that differed from patients without metastases. Post-treatment Shannon entropy following stereotactic body radiation therapy was lower among patients who developed distant metastases.

Amplicons of TCR beta CDR3 were generated from genomic DNA by two-round multiplex PCR. Primers (each specific to one TRBV or TRBJ gene) were used in first-round PCR. TCRdb redid the calling of the multiplex PCR reads with MiXCR, one entry per CDR3 protein. The data show 45,000 to 60,000 distinct CDR3 sequences, 30% to 35% seen once. This clonotype originated in a donor older than 45 with non-small cell lung cancer. This sample comprised PBMCs, obtained before or after stereotactic body radiation therapy (not recorded which). The chain employs TRBV6-9 and TRBJ2-7, with TRBD2 matching 11 bases. The CDR3 DNA reads TGTGCCATCAGTTACCGGCCGACTAGCGGGGAGTATGAGCAGTACTTC. Residues: CAISYRPTSGEYEQYF.